These 3 T cell receptor beta chains were all obtained from the same sample, sequenced in a study of blood T cells in healthy people across ages. Alongside a J-beta primer mix, a sample-barcoded 5' primer served in a second PCR lasting roughly 6 to 12 cycles. TCRdb re-analysed the 5' RACE reads in MiXCR, keeping a single row per CDR3 protein. The table has approximately 800,000 distinct CDR3 sequences, 25% seen once. The data were also submitted as part of a second study, on T cells of mothers and their children.

The sequenced sample consisted of blood. Source of these receptors: a boy aged 10-17 years in good health.

This clonotype was counted only a few times. One end of the junction fails to match germline, which may point to a read error. The chain employs TRBV29-1 and TRBJ2-7; 7 positions match TRBD1. The CDR3 loop spans 14 amino acids. The germline V gene encodes CDR1 SQVTM and CDR2 ANQGSEA. CDR3 in amino acids: CSVKPGVRGNEQHF. In DNA form, the CDR3 reads TGCAGCGTTAAACCGGGTGTCAGGGGGAACGAGCAGCACTTC.

The genes are TRBV18 and TRBJ2-1; 7 bases align to TRBD2. This CDR3 is 13 amino acids long. Germline V gene lookup returns CDR1 KGHSH and CDR2 LQKENI. V lost 3 bases, J lost 14 bases, and 10 bases stayed unmatched. The CDR3 region has the DNA TGTGCCAGCTCACCGGGGACCGGGGGGAGTGAGTTCTTC. This translates into CASSPGTGGSEFF.

This clonotype was observed a handful of times. The rearrangement joins TRBV9 to TRBJ2-5, with D unresolved. The DNA matches TRBJ2-7 better at its end, which makes the J call doubtful. CDR1 and CDR2 from the germline V gene are SGDLS and YYNGEE. This CDR3 is built from 14 residues. Written as DNA, the CDR3 is TGTGCCAGCAGCGTAGGGATTTCCTCCTACGAGCAGTACTTC. This translates into CASSVGISSYEQYF.